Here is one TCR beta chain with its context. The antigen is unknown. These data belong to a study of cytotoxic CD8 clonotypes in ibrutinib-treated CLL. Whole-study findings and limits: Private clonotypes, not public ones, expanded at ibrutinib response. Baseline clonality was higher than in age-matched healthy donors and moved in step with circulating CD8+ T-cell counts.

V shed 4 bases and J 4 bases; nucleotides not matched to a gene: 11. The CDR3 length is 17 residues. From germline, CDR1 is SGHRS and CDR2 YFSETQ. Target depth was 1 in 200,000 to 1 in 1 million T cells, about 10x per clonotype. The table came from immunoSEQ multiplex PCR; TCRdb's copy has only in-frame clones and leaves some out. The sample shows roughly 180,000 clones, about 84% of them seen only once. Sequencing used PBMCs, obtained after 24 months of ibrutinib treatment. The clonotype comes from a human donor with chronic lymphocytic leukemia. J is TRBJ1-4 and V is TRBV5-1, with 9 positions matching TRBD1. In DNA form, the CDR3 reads TGCGCCAGCAGCCGTCCCGGGACAGGGAACATTAATGAAAAACTGTTTTTT. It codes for CASSRPGTGNINEKLFF.